Listed below are T cell receptor beta chains from one sample, sequenced in a study of T cells after yellow fever vaccination. A single record per CDR3 protein comes from TCRdb applying MiXCR to the 5' RACE reads. The sample holds about 320,000 distinct CDR3 sequences, around a tenth seen once. The material sequenced was CD4+ T cells sorted from PBMCs, taken 45 days after the yellow fever booster vaccination. The receptors come from a man between 18 and 35 years old who received the YFV17D yellow fever vaccine. CDR3s include the opening cysteine and the closing phenylalanine or tryptophan. The order of the fields is D gene, V gene, J gene, clone size, CDR3 DNA, CDR3 protein. The D gene is left open where the match is weak. Size values are once, few and many counts, or a class for expanded clones, and some rows have none.

>TRBD1|TRBV5-1|TRBJ2-1|NA
TGCGCCAGCAGCTTGGAGACAGGGGACTACAATGAGCAGTTCTTC
CASSLETGDYNEQFF
>NA|TRBV6-2/TRBV6-3|TRBJ2-5|few
TGTGCCAGCAGTTACATTCACACAGGGAAGAAGACCCAGTACTTC
CASSYIHTGKKTQYF
>NA|TRBV5-1|TRBJ2-7|NA
TGCGCCAGCAGCTTGGCCCCTACAGGGCCCTACGAGCAGTACTTC
CASSLAPTGPYEQYF
>NA|TRBV4-3|TRBJ1-3|NA
TGCGCCAGCAGCCACCTTAAGGGGGGGACCGGAAACACCATATATTTT
CASSHLKGGTGNTIYF
>TRBD2|TRBV6-6|TRBJ2-4|many
TGTGCCAGCAACCCCCTCACTAGCGGGGGGGCCGCCATTCAGTACTTC
CASNPLTSGGAAIQYF
>NA|TRBV7-9|TRBJ1-4|few
TGTGCCAGCAGCTCTGGGGAGGAAAAACTGTTTTTT
CASSSGEEKLFF
>NA|TRBV5-1|TRBJ2-2|NA
TGCGCCAGCAGCTTTACGACGAACACCGGGGAGCTGTTTTTT
CASSFTTNTGELFF
>TRBD1|TRBV7-2|TRBJ1-1|NA
TGTGCCAGCAGCTACGAACCGGGACAGTACACTGAAGCTTTCTTT
CASSYEPGQYTEAFF
>NA|TRBV5-6|TRBJ1-2|NA
TGTGCCAGCAGCTTTAGGACGGACCGCACCTTC
CASSFRTDRTF
>NA|TRBV7-9|TRBJ1-1|many
TGTGCCAGCAGCTTAGCTTCCGCGGGAGGCACTGAAGCTTTCTTT
CASSLASAGGTEAFF
>NA|TRBV4-2|TRBJ2-2|NA
TGTGCCAGCAGCCAAGATACGGGGGGCCCGAACACCGGGGAGCTGTTTTTT
CASSQDTGGPNTGELFF
>NA|TRBV7-2|TRBJ2-1|few
TGTGCCAGCAGCTCCGGGGTCTCAGGGAATGAGCAGTTCTTC
CASSSGVSGNEQFF
>NA|TRBV7-2|TRBJ1-1|few
TGTGCCAGCAGCTTTTCCAGGGACACTGAAGCTTTCTTT
CASSFSRDTEAFF